This T cell receptor beta chain was identified in a study of blood T cell repertoires in COVID-19. Study at large: T cells, B-cell-depleted T cells, or PBMCs provided the cDNA or gDNA that served as material.

This CDR3 is 11 amino acids long. Germline loops: CDR1 LGHDT, CDR2 YNNKEL (reference sequence). V was shortened by 1 base and J by 8 bases, with 5 bases between the two germline ends. Original processing methods: Scientists estimated how many nucleated cells there were by amplifying reference gene primers. TCRdb keeps only in-frame clones here, not all; method: immunoSEQ multiplex PCR. The V and J calls and clone size are taken from that table; D and trimming were inferred from the DNA. The profile shows approximately 200,000 clones, just under 85% of them singletons. The cohort comprised adults aged roughly 18 to 95 years residing in 20 to 30 US areas. Clinical history reported by participants formed the basis on which cohorts were assigned. This clone was counted between two and nine times.

This sequence was found in a woman in her forties with acute COVID-19. The chain couples TRBV3-1 (or the pseudogene TRBV3-2) to TRBJ1-1; tentatively, D is TRBD1 (5 bases). Sequencing was carried out using PBMCs or T cells enriched from blood (not recorded which). CDR3: CASSQGGEAFF. DNA for the CDR3: TGTGCCAGCAGCCAAGGGGGCGAAGCTTTCTTT.